The present T cell receptor beta chain was sequenced within a study of cytomegalovirus exposure and HLA in healthy donors. Overall study context: In terms of ancestry, the Caucasian-associated cluster contained roughly 81% of the roughly 360 genotyped donors. Broader study findings: One later analysis reportedly identified an Asian-associated ancestry cluster that showed fewer N-insertions than the roughly 670-donor mean. A prior analysis recorded that most TCR beta V segments were productive about 87% or about 30% of the time. Researchers counted 164 TCR beta chains as cytomegalovirus-associated.

PCR amplification relied on 60 Vbeta primers (plus 13 Jbeta primers). Sequencing used immunoSEQ multiplex PCR; TCRdb keeps in-frame clones, though not all of them. The sample yields roughly 150,000 clones, 75% to 80% seen once. This CDR3 contains 14 residues. Looked up from germline, CDR1 is SGHTA and CDR2 is FQGNSA. The V and J ends lost 1 base and 2 bases respectively, with 9 bases between them. This clone was seen more than once but under ten times. No antigen is known for it. The sample consisted of PBMCs. This receptor was obtained from a male donor in good health and CMV-seronegative. The V and J genes are TRBV7-2 and TRBJ2-7; D is possibly TRBD1 (6 bases). CDR3 DNA: TGTGCCAGCAGCTTAGGGGACACCCCCTACGAGCAGTACTTC. This translates into CASSLGDTPYEQYF.